The 8 T cell receptor beta chains listed next were all sequenced from one sample in a study of blood T cells in healthy people across ages. A second PCR, run for roughly 7 to 11 cycles, used a sample-barcoded 5' primer plus a J-beta primer mix. One entry per CDR3 protein results from TCRdb running MiXCR on the 5' RACE reads. The table includes 1.4 million or so distinct CDR3 sequences, about 42% detected once. The sequencing input was blood. The receptors originated from a woman aged 18-30 years in good health.

This clonotype was picked up one time. The chain couples TRBV12-3 or TRBV12-4 to TRBJ1-1; a weak D match, TRBD1 (5 bases). CDR3 size: 13 residues. Between the trimmed V and J ends, which lost 7 bases and 2 bases, there was a span of 11 bases. CDR3 bases: TGTGCCAGCACCTACAGGCCCAACACTGAAGCTTTCTTT. It translates to CASTYRPNTEAFF.

This clonotype occurred many times. J is TRBJ2-3 and V is TRBV28, with 15 bases fitting TRBD2. CDR3 length: 19 amino acids. The ends lost 4 bases at V and 3 bases at J; junction bases unmatched: 11. Germline V gives CDR1 MDHEN, CDR2 SYDVKM. The DNA of the CDR3 is TGTGCCAGCAGTTCCGGACTAGCGGGAGGGCCGCGGAAGACAGATACGCAGTATTTT. This sequence encodes CASSSGLAGGPRKTDTQYF.

The gene calls are TRBV30 and TRBJ1-2, with D possibly TRBD1 on 6 matching bases. Per germline, CDR1 GTSNPN and CDR2 SVGIG (reference sequence). Trimming removed 2 bases from V and 4 bases from J, with 11 bases in between. The CDR3 spans 13 residues. CDR3 in amino acids: CAWSYRTVYGYTF. The CDR3 DNA follows: TGTGCCTGGAGTTATAGGACAGTCTATGGCTACACCTTC.

The chain's CDR3 is CASSVEGRGGSRTNQPQHF. CDR3 DNA: TGTGCCAGCAGCGTAGAGGGGAGAGGGGGAAGTAGGACCAATCAGCCCCAGCATTTT. This rearrangement joins TRBV9 to TRBJ1-5; possible D gene TRBD1, 6 bases. The CDR3 covers 19 residues. The germline gives CDR1 SGDLS, CDR2 YYNGEE. Between the trimmed V and J ends, which lost 0 bases and 3 bases, there was a span of 22 bases. Full variable domain (rest looked up from reference TRBV9 and TRBJ1-5): DSGVTQTPKHLITATGQRVTLRCSPRSGDLSVYWYQQSLDQGLQFLIQYYNGEERAKGNILERFSAQQFPDLHSELNLSSLELGDSALYFCASSVEGRGGSRTNQPQHFGDGTRLSIL.

V is TRBV7-3 and J is TRBJ2-5; maybe TRBD2 (5 bases). The J call may be mistaken, given a closer DNA end match to TRBJ2-7. Germline V gives CDR1 SGHTA, CDR2 FQGTGA. The CDR3 is 15 amino acids. The CDR3 sequence: CASSPPSVAFNEQYF. The CDR3 bases are TGTGCCAGCAGCCCACCCAGTGTAGCGTTCAACGAGCAGTACTTC.

This clonotype came up a few times. The chain joins TRBV10-3 to TRBJ2-7; either TRBD1 or TRBD2 may fit D (5 bases each). The V end was cut by 5 bases, the J end by 1 base, with 18 bases between. The CDR3 loop spans 16 amino acids. Germline V CDR1 and CDR2: ENHRY, SYGVKD. The CDR3 here is CAISKPGPQYSYEQYF. CDR3 nucleotide sequence: TGTGCCATCAGTAAACCGGGACCTCAGTATTCCTACGAGCAGTACTTC.

This clonotype was found a few times. The J gene is TRBJ1-3, the V gene TRBV4-3, with 8 positions matching TRBD1. From germline, CDR1 is LGHNA and CDR2 YSLEER. This CDR3 spans 17 amino acids. The junction had 8 bases not matched to a gene; V was cut back by 0 bases and J by 4 bases. CDR3 nucleotide sequence: TGCGCCAGCAGCCAAGAGGGTCAGGGGGCTTACGGAAACACCATATATTTT. It is translated as CASSQEGQGAYGNTIYF.

This clonotype has a single count. An end of the junction does not agree with germline; a read error may underlie this. This rearrangement joins TRBV6-2 or TRBV6-3 to TRBJ2-3; D is unclear. Looked up from germline, CDR1 is MNHEY and CDR2 is SVGEGT. CDR3 size: 11 residues. This CDR3 reads CASSWSDAQYF. As DNA, the CDR3 is TGTGCCAGCAGTTGGTCAGATGCGCAGTATTTT.